This T cell receptor (beta chain) was found in a study of T cells in Graves' hyperthyroidism and ophthalmopathy (dated by TCRdb to between 2018 and 2021). Describing the broader study: Peripheral blood was collected at initial diagnosis, before any treatment. A discovery cohort of roughly 100 patients, approximately 45 with Graves' ophthalmopathy and more than 55 with stable Graves' hyperthyroidism, was used to find distinguishing TCR V-J signatures. An independent validation cohort of under 20 hyperthyroidism patients and about 16 patients who later progressed to ophthalmopathy tested prospective prediction of ophthalmopathy. For training and testing, the 80 to 100 patients in the discovery cohort were randomly divided in a 7:3 ratio. Thyroid tissue and blood T-cell repertoires from six Graves' hyperthyroidism patients were also compared in the study. Once sampling was done, hyperthyroidism patients were given methimazole at a starting dose of 30 mg daily, whereas ophthalmopathy patients were given high-dose intravenous methylprednisolone. TCR Vbeta CDR3 sequencing of roughly 140 peripheral blood samples (under 45 ophthalmopathy, some 75 hyperthyroidism and some 17 progressor patients) is reported in the paper.

At least ten counts were recorded for this clonotype. Its antigen is still unknown. No base qualities exist here, and no much larger clone lies one base off it. The TCR beta CDR3 regions were amplified from the RNA transcripts. The first round of RT-PCR for the TCR CDR3 was performed with the HTBI primer set and the Qiagen OneStep RT-PCR kit. The libraries were constructed in a second round of multiplex PCR and then size-selected and purified. Libraries were sequenced paired-end with 100 bp reads on an Illumina HiSeq2000. Regarding the original processing steps: SOAPnuke was used to process the raw data, throwing out any read that contained adapters or uncalled bases, had a mean Phred below 15, or lacked an exact constant-primer or identifier match. High-quality paired reads were merged with COPE v1.2.5, and unique nucleotide sequences were defined as clonotypes. Clonotypes were aligned to IMGT TRBV, TRBD and TRBJ reference segments using MiTCR v1.1. Only V-J combinations with frequency above 0.0001, covering about 99% of repertoires, were analysed. A TCS score was defined as the ratio of F50 (clonal expansion) to E x V (chaos), with BLOSUM62-based TCRdist applied between CDR3 peptides within each V-J. Welch's t-statistics and random forest reduced around 550 V-J features to roughly 13, which were used in a naive Bayes classifier (R e1071). In TCRdb, the public reads were trimmed at Q25 with fastp and aligned with MiXCR, with productive beta chains retained. All rows with the same CDR3 protein become a single entry with the most common DNA and genes. Clone size and V and J calls follow TCRdb, not the original study. The sample table contains nearly 250,000 distinct CDR3 sequences; only one count was recorded for around 15% of them. The ten largest clonotypes hold 25% to 30% of the sample.

Ophthalmopathy patients had moderately to severely active disease, with a Clinical Activity Score of 3 or more, a NOSPECS grade of 4 or more, and a disease duration of less than 3 months. Any patient with an uncontrolled infection, another autoimmune disease, pregnancy or lactation was excluded. Clinical symptoms, serum thyroxine and TRAb, thyroid ultrasound, and orbital computed tomography formed the basis for the diagnoses. Ficoll-Paque density gradient centrifugation was used to isolate PBMCs from under 11 ml of fresh peripheral blood. Trizol reagent was used to extract total RNA, and RNA quality was then checked on an Agilent 2100 Bioanalyzer. The CDR3 contains 14 residues, cysteine and phenylalanine counted. The kept DNA is CDR3 alone, 42 bases in frame from the first base. Cut back by 1 base and 2 bases, the V and J ends lie 8 bases apart. Per the germline V gene, SNHLY is the CDR1 and FYNNEI is the CDR2.

Paper-wide results and their limitations: Sample size was not statistically predetermined, and blinding of investigators to group allocation was not performed. Most expanded thyroid clonotypes (frequency above 0.001) were also detected in blood, a finding suggesting that blood repertoires may reflect thyroid immune responses. In validation, the model predicted progression to ophthalmopathy with over 60% sensitivity and roughly 72% specificity, a median of about six months before onset. Ophthalmopathy was separated from stable hyperthyroidism by a 13 V-J signature model, with over 85% sensitivity and just over 81% specificity obtained in cross-validation and 80%/75% obtained in testing.

Sequenced: blood. Here the chain combines TRBV2 and TRBJ2-5, with no reliable assignment of the D segment. The origin of this receptor is a woman between 18 and 29 years old with Graves' ophthalmopathy. For the CDR3, the sequence is CASSEEARQETQYF. DNA sequence: TGTGCCAGCAGTGAAGAGGCCAGACAAGAGACCCAGTACTTC.